This T cell receptor (beta chain) was captured in a study of early T cells in non-severe SARS-CoV-2 infection. Looking at the study overall: The study sequenced bulk RNA from unsorted whole blood, with chains unpaired. Study-level findings and limits: In VDJdb matching, anti-spike CD8 responses were favored while private and CD4 specificities went missing.

This clonotype turned up a few times. The antigen is undetermined. Individual cDNA molecules were tagged with unique molecular identifiers. TCRdb analysed the 5' RACE reads with MiXCR anew, one entry per CDR3 protein. The sample contains approximately 79,000 distinct CDR3 sequences, about 12% of which appear only once. This CDR3 has 13 amino acids. Germline loops: CDR1 DFQATT, CDR2 SNEGSKA (reference sequence). V was trimmed by 6 bases and J by 1 base, leaving 12 bases between them. The receptor was derived from an adult who was a healthcare worker with PCR-confirmed SARS-CoV-2 infection or an uninfected control (not recorded which). The sample comprised whole blood. The chain combines TRBV20-1 with TRBJ2-5, with a weak D call TRBD1 (6 bases). As DNA, the CDR3 is TGCAGTGCAAAACAGGGATTCCAAGAGACCCAGTACTTC. It yields the protein CSAKQGFQETQYF.